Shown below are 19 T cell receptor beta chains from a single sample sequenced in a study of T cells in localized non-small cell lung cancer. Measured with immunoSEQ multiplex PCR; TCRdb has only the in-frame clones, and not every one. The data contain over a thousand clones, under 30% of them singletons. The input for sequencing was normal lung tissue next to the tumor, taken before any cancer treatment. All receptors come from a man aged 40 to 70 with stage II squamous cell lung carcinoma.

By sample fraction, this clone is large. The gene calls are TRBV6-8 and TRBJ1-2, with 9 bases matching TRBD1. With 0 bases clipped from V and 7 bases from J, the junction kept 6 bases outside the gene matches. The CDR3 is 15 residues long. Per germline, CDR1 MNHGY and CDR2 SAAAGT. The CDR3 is CASSYSGTGLSGYTF. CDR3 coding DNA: TGTGCCAGCAGTTACTCCGGGACAGGGTTAAGTGGCTACACCTTC.

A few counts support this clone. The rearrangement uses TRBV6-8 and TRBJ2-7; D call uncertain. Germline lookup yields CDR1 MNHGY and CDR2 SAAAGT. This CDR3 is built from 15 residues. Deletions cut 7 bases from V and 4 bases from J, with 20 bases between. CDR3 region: CASKPTGQKDYEQYF. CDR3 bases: TGTGCCAGCAAGCCTACCGGGCAGAAAGATTACGAGCAGTACTTC.

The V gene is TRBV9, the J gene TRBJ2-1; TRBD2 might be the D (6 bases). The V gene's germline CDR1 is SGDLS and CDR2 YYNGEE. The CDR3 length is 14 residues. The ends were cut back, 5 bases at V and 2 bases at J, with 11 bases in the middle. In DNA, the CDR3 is TGTGCCAGCAGGAGAGTAGCGGCCTACAATGAGCAGTTCTTC. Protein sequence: CASRRVAAYNEQFF.

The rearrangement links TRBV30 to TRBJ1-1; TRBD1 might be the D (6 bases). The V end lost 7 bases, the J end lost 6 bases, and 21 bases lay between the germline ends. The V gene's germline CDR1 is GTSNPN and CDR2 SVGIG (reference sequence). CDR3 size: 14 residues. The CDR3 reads CASKIIQGIPEAFF. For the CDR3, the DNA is TGTGCCTCAAAAATAATACAGGGTATCCCTGAAGCTTTCTTT.

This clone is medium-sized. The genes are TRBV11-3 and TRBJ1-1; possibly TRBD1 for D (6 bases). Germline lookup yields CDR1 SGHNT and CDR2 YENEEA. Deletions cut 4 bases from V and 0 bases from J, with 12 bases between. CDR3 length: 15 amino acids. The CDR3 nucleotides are TGTGCCAGCAGCTCCAGACAGGCCTTGAACACTGAAGCTTTCTTT. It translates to CASSSRQALNTEAFF.

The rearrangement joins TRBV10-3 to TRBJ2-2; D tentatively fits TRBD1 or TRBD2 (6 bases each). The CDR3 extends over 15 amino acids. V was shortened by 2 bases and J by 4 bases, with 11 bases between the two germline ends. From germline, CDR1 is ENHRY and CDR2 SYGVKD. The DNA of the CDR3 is TGTGCCATCAGTGAGACGGGGGCCCCCACCGGGGAGCTGTTTTTT. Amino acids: CAISETGAPTGELFF.

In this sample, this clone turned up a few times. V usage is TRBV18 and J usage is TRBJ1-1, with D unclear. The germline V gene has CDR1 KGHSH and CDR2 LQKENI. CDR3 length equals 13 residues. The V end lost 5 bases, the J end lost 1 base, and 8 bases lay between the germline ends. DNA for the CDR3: TGTGCCAGCTCAGGGATATCGAACACTGAAGCTTTCTTT. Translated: CASSGISNTEAFF.

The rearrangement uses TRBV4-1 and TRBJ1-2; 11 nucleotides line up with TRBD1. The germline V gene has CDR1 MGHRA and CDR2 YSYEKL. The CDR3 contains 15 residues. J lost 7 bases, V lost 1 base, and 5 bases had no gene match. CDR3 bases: TGCGCCAGCAGCCAAGTGGGACAGGGGGTTGGTGGCTACACCTTC. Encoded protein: CASSQVGQGVGGYTF.

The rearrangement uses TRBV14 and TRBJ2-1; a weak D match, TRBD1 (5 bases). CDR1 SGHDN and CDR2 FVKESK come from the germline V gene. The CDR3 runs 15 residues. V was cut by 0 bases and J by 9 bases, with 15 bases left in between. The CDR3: CASSQEQGGASEQFF. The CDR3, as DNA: TGTGCCAGCAGCCAAGAGCAGGGTGGCGCAAGTGAGCAGTTCTTC.

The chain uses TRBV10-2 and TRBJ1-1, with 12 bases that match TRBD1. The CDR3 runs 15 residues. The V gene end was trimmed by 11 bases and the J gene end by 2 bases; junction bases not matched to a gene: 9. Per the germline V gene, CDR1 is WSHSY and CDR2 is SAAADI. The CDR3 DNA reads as TGCGCCTCAGGGGACAGGGGGCTGGATAACACTGAAGCTTTCTTT. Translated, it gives CASGDRGLDNTEAFF.

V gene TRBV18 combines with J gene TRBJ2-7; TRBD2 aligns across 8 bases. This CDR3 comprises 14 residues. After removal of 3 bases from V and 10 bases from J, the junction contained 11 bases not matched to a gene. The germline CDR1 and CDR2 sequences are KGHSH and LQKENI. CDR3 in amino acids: CASSPSGNRASQYF. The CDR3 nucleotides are TGTGCCAGCTCACCTAGCGGGAACAGGGCTAGTCAGTACTTC. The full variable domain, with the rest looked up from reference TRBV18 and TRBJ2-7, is NAGVMQNPRHLVRRRGQEARLRCSPMKGHSHVYWYRQLPEEGLKFMVYLQKENIIDESGMPKERFSAEFPKEGPSILRIQQVVRGDSAAYFCASSPSGNRASQYFGPGTRLTVT.

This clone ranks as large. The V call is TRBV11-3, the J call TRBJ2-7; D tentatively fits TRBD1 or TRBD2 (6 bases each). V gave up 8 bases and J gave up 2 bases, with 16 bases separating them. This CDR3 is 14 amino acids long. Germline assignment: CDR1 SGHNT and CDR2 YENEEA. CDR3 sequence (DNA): TGTGCCAGCTCCATAGGGGGGACCACCTACGAGCAGTACTTC. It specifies CASSIGGTTYEQYF.

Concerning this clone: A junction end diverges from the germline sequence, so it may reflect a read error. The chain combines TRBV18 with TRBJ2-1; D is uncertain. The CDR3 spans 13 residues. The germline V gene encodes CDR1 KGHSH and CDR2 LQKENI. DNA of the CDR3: TGTGCCAGCTCACCTGATTCTAGATCCCCCGGCGTCTTC. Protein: CASSPDSRSPGVF.

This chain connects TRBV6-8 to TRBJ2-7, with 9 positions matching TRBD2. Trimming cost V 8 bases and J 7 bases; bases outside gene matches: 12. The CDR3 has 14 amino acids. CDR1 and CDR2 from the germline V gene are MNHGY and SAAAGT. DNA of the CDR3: TGTGCCAGCCAGAATGGCGGGAGGGCTCAAGAGCAGTACTTC. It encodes CASQNGGRAQEQYF.

Here the CDR3 reads CASSLGGRGTEAFF. The CDR3 DNA follows: TGCGCCAGTTCCTTAGGGGGCCGGGGCACTGAAGCTTTCTTT. The rearrangement joins TRBV10-2 to TRBJ1-1; 7 nucleotides line up with TRBD1. The germline V gene has CDR1 WSHSY and CDR2 SAAADI. J gave up 4 bases and V 9 bases, and 11 bases lay outside the gene matches. This CDR3 spans 14 amino acids.

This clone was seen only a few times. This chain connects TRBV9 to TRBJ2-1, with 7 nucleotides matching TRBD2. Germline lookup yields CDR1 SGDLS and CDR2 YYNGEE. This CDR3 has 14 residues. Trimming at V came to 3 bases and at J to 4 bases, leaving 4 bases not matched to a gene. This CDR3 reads CASSGLADYNEQFF. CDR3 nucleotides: TGTGCCAGCAGCGGTCTAGCGGATTACAATGAGCAGTTCTTC.

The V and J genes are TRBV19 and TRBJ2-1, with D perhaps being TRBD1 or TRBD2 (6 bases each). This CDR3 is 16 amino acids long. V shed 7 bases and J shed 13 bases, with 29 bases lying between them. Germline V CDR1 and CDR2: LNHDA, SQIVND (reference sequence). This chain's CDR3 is CASTLAPGAHGVSQFF. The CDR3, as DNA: TGTGCCAGTACCTTGGCCCCGGGGGCCCATGGGGTGTCTCAGTTCTTC.

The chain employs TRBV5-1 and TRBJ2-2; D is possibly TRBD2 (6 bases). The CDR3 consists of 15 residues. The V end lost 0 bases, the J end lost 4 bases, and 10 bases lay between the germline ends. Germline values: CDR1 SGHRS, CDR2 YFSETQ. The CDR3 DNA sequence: TGCGCCAGCAGCTTGGGTGGGAGGTCCACCGGGGAGCTGTTTTTT. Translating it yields CASSLGGRSTGELFF.

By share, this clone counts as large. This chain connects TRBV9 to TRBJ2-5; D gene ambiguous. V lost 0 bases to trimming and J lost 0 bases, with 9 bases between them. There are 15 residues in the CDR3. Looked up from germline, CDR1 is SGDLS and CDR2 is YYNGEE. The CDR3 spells CASSVGVTYQETQYF. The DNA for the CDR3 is TGTGCCAGCAGCGTAGGAGTCACGTACCAAGAGACCCAGTACTTC.